The 9 T cell receptor beta chains listed next were all sequenced from one sample in a study of regulatory dendritic cells for organ transplantation. Data came from immunoSEQ multiplex PCR; TCRdb stores just in-frame clones and leaves some out. The table includes 30,000 to 35,000 clones, 85% to 90% detected once. The sample was naive CD4+ T cells from blood. Subset denoted: CD45RA+ naive T cells. Receptor source: a human donor in good health.

The chain couples TRBV29-1 to TRBJ1-5; D possibly corresponds to TRBD1 (6 bases). V was shortened by 7 bases and J by 3 bases, with 10 bases between the two germline ends. Per the germline V gene, CDR1 is SQVTM and CDR2 is ANQGSEA. This CDR3 has 12 amino acids. The CDR3 nucleotides read TGCAGCGCAGGACAGCTCAATCAGCCCCAGCATTTT. As protein: CSAGQLNQPQHF.

This rearrangement joins TRBV4-3 to TRBJ2-5; D is uncertain. There are 15 residues in the CDR3. Germline V lookup: CDR1 LGHNA, CDR2 YSLEER. V lost 0 bases and J 1 base, leaving 9 bases between the germline ends. The CDR3 region is CASSQDFGIQETQYF. DNA for the CDR3: TGCGCCAGCAGCCAAGATTTTGGGATCCAAGAGACCCAGTACTTC.

This chain connects TRBV7-2 to TRBJ2-3; D gene ambiguous. CDR3 length: 16 residues. V was clipped by 5 bases and J by 3 bases, with 18 bases between them. CDR1 is SGHTA and CDR2 is FQGNSA in the germline V gene. DNA of the CDR3: TGTGCCAGCAGCCCGTTTACGCGGCCTAGGACAGATACGCAGTATTTT. Encoded protein: CASSPFTRPRTDTQYF.

This chain connects TRBV7-2 to TRBJ2-5; no clear D gene. Germline V gene data show CDR1 as SGHTA and CDR2 as FQGNSA. The CDR3 is 13 residues long. The ends were cut back, 2 bases at V and 1 base at J, with 5 bases in the middle. CDR3 DNA sequence: TGTGCCAGCAGCTTACGCCCCCAAGAGACCCAGTACTTC. Amino acid sequence: CASSLRPQETQYF.

This rearrangement joins TRBV28 to TRBJ2-7, with 7 bases that match TRBD1. Germline V gene data show CDR1 as MDHEN and CDR2 as SYDVKM. J gave up 4 bases and V 7 bases, and 7 bases lay outside the gene matches. The CDR3 is made up of 13 amino acids. The CDR3 loop is CASTRGGRYEQYF. Written as DNA, the CDR3 is TGTGCCAGCACCCGAGGGGGCCGTTACGAGCAGTACTTC.

The chain couples TRBV13 to TRBJ2-7; TRBD2 aligns across 11 bases. Germline V gene sequence: CDR1 PRHDT, CDR2 FYEKMQ (reference sequence). The CDR3 consists of 17 residues. V trimming: 5 bases; J trimming: 3 bases; junction bases outside the gene matches: 12. CDR3 in amino acids: CASSARGIAGGGYEQYF. For the CDR3, the DNA is TGTGCCAGCAGCGCACGGGGGATAGCGGGAGGGGGCTACGAGCAGTACTTC. The full variable domain, rest sourced from reference TRBV13 and TRBJ2-7, is AAGVIQSPRHLIKEKRETATLKCYPIPRHDTVYWYQQGPGQDPQFLISFYEKMQSDKGSIPDRFSAQQFSDYHSELNMSSLELGDSALYFCASSARGIAGGGYEQYFGPGTRLTVT.

The rearrangement links TRBV7-2 to TRBJ2-7; 12 bases map to TRBD2. The length of the CDR3 is 16 residues. J lost 2 bases, V lost 4 bases, and 6 bases had no gene match. Per the germline V gene, CDR1 is SGHTA and CDR2 is FQGNSA. The CDR3, as DNA: TGTGCCAGCAGCTCATCCCTAGCGGGAGGGCCCTACGAGCAGTACTTC. Translating gives CASSSSLAGGPYEQYF.

This chain's CDR3 is CARSAGLAQNTGELFF. The CDR3 coding sequence is TGTGCCAGAAGCGCCGGACTAGCGCAGAACACCGGGGAGCTGTTTTTT. The genes are TRBV5-3 and TRBJ2-2; 9 bases map to TRBD2. TRBV5-3 is designated an ORF whose function remains uncertain. This CDR3 is built from 16 residues. V trimming: 4 bases; J trimming: 1 base; junction bases outside the gene matches: 5.

This clone was observed a handful of times. CDR3 sequence (DNA): TGTGCCAGCACCCGGACAGGGGGGACCACTGAAGCTTTCTTT. Its protein product is CASTRTGGTTEAFF. This chain joins TRBV14 and TRBJ1-1; TRBD1 aligns across 10 bases. Trimming removed 7 bases from V and 4 bases from J; junction bases left unmatched: 6. This CDR3 comprises 14 residues. Germline CDR1 SGHDN, CDR2 FVKESK.